The source of this TCR beta chain is a study of prognosis after radiotherapy for stage I lung cancer. V lost 2 bases to trimming and J lost 6 bases; unmatched junction nucleotides: 8. Germline lookup yields CDR1 SGHRS and CDR2 YFSETQ. This CDR3 comprises 16 residues. Genomic DNA was subjected to two-round multiplex PCR for amplification of TCR beta CDR3. Amplification in first-round PCR relied on primers specific to each TRBV and TRBJ gene. TCRdb independently ran MiXCR on the multiplex PCR reads; one entry per CDR3 protein. This sample has 51,000 or so distinct CDR3 sequences, with roughly 36% found just once.

This TCR was recovered from a donor at least 50 years old with non-small cell lung cancer. This chain joins TRBV5-1 and TRBJ2-1; 10 nucleotides match TRBD2. Material: PBMCs, obtained before or after stereotactic body radiation therapy (not recorded which). The CDR3 is CASSLTLAGGPNEQFF. The CDR3 bases are TGCGCCAGCAGCTTAACCTTAGCGGGAGGTCCCAATGAGCAGTTCTTC.